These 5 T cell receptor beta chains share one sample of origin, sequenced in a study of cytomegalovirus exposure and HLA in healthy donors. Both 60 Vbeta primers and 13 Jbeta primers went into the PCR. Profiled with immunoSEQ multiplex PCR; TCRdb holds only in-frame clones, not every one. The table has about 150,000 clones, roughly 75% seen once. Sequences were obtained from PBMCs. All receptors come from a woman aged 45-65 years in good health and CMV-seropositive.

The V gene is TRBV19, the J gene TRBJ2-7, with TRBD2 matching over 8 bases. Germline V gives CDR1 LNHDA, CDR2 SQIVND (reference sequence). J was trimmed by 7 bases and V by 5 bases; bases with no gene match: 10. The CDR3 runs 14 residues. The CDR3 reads CASSLRGTRGEQYF. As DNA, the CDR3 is TGTGCCAGTAGTCTCAGAGGGACTAGAGGTGAGCAGTACTTC.

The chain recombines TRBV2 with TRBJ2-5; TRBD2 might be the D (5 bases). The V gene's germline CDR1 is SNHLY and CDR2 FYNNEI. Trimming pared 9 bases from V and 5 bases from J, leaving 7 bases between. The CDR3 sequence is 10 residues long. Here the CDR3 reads CASWRETQYF. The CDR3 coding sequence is TGTGCCAGTTGGAGGGAGACCCAGTACTTC.

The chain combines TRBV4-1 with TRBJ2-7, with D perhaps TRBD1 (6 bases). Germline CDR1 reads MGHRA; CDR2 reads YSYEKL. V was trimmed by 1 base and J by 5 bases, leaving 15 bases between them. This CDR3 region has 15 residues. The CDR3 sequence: CASSQGPGAKDEQYF. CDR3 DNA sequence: TGCGCCAGCAGCCAAGGGCCAGGGGCTAAGGACGAGCAGTACTTC.

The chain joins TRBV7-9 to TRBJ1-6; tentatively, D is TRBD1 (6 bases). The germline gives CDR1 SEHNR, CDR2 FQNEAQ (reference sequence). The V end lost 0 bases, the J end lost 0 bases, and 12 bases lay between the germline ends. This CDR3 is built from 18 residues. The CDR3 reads CASSLAPGAYSYNSPLHF. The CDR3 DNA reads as TGTGCCAGCAGCTTAGCGCCAGGGGCCTACTCCTATAATTCACCCCTCCACTTT.

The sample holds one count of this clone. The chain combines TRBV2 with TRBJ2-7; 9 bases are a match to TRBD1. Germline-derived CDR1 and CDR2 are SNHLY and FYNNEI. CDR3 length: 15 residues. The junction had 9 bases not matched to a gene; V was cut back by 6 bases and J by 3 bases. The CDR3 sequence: CASRETTGGRYEQYF. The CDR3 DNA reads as TGTGCCAGCAGGGAAACGACAGGGGGTCGCTACGAGCAGTACTTC.